This passage covers 28 T cell receptor beta chains from one sample sequenced in a study of T cell responses to AZD1222 COVID-19 vaccine (dated by TCRdb to the early 2020s). To prepare the library, the immunoSEQ multiplex PCR assay was applied. What TCRdb holds here is the immuneACCESS table cut down to in-frame rearrangements. Part of the clones is not present; checked against another copy, under half of the missing clones reflect an unresolved V gene, and the others are unexplained. The sample table shows about 97,000 clones, and about 88% are seen once. The top ten clonotypes cover about 2.8% of the sample. The time point tag for this specimen amounts to: baseline before first vaccination. The specimen comprised peripheral blood, sampled on day 0 of AZD1222 vaccination. These receptor sequences come from an adult in good health.

CDR3 residues: CASSLTDRGGNEKLFF. Written as DNA, the CDR3 is TGTGCCAGCAGTTTAACAGACAGGGGTGGTAATGAAAAACTGTTTTTT. The chain carries TRBV28 and TRBJ1-4, with TRBD1 identical over 8 bases. The CDR3 spans 16 residues. The junction had 6 bases not matched to a gene; V was cut back by 2 bases and J by 4 bases. Germline CDR1 reads MDHEN; CDR2 reads SYDVKM.

The chain couples TRBV7-8 to TRBJ2-2; tentatively, D is TRBD1 (6 bases). The germline V and J ends were trimmed by 7 bases and 2 bases, with 14 bases remaining between them. The germline V gene encodes CDR1 SGHVS and CDR2 FQNEAQ. This CDR3 is built from 15 residues. CDR3 coding DNA: TGTGCCAGCATAAGTGGGGGCTATAACACCGGGGAGCTGTTTTTT. It encodes CASISGGYNTGELFF.

V is TRBV18 and J is TRBJ2-1, with 7 bases identical to TRBD1. Germline assignment: CDR1 KGHSH and CDR2 LQKENI. The junction had 4 bases not matched to a gene; V was cut back by 5 bases and J by 3 bases. The CDR3 contains 14 residues. The DNA for the CDR3 is TGTGCCAGCTCAACGGACAGGTACTACAATGAGCAGTTCTTC. This translates into CASSTDRYYNEQFF.

The chain carries TRBV19 and TRBJ1-5; D gene uncertain. Trimming took off 1 base at V and 4 bases at J, with 11 bases between the two ends. The CDR3 is 15 residues long. CDR1 LNHDA and CDR2 SQIVND come from the germline V gene (reference sequence). CDR3 DNA sequence: TGTGCCAGTAGTATAGTTGTCTCAGCGAATCAGCCCCAGCATTTT. Encoded protein: CASSIVVSANQPQHF.

This chain links TRBV5-4 with TRBJ1-5; the D is unclear. This CDR3 has 17 residues. The germline V and J ends were trimmed by 5 bases and 7 bases, with 25 bases remaining between them. Germline assignment: CDR1 SGHNT and CDR2 YYREEE (reference sequence). CDR3 amino acids: CASSSDLGRLVGQPQHF. The CDR3 DNA follows: TGTGCCAGCAGTTCGGATTTAGGACGGTTAGTCGGGCAGCCCCAGCATTTT. Complete variable domain (other parts from reference TRBV5-4 and TRBJ1-5): ETGVTQSPTHLIKTRGQQVTLRCSSQSGHNTVSWYQQALGQGPQFIFQYYREEENGRGNFPPRFSGLQFPNYSSELNVNALELDDSALYLCASSSDLGRLVGQPQHFGDGTRLSIL.

The genes are TRBV30 and TRBJ1-3; possible D gene TRBD1, 5 bases. The CDR3 runs 18 residues. Germline assignment: CDR1 GTSNPN and CDR2 SVGIG (reference sequence). Trimming took off 6 bases at V and 0 bases at J, with 24 bases between the two ends. The CDR3, as DNA: TGTGCCTGCCACGATCAGGGCCGACCGTCGAGCTCTGGAAACACCATATATTTT. This sequence encodes CACHDQGRPSSSGNTIYF.

The chain is built from TRBV7-3 and TRBJ1-3; a weak D match, TRBD1 (5 bases). V gave up 5 bases and J gave up 2 bases, with 7 bases separating them. This CDR3 comprises 13 residues. From germline, CDR1 is SGHTA and CDR2 FQGTGA. The CDR3 reads CASSRDPGNTIYF. The DNA of the CDR3 is TGTGCCAGCAGCCGGGACCCTGGAAACACCATATATTTT.

This clone appeared a few times. V is TRBV6-4 and J is TRBJ2-2; perhaps TRBD1 as D (7 bases). V was pared by 3 bases and J by 2 bases, with 10 bases between. This CDR3 contains 15 residues. The germline V gene has CDR1 MRHNA and CDR2 SNTAGT. For the CDR3, the DNA is TGTGCCAGCAGTGAAGGAGGGGGCAACACCGGGGAGCTGTTTTTT. Its protein product is CASSEGGGNTGELFF.

The J gene is TRBJ2-3, the V gene TRBV11-3; possible D gene TRBD2, 7 bases. CDR1 is SGHNT and CDR2 is YENEEA in the germline V gene. V dropped 1 base and J dropped 2 bases, with 13 bases sitting between them. The CDR3 runs 16 residues. DNA of the CDR3: TGTGCCAGCAGCTTAGCCCGGGGGGCGATCACAGATACGCAGTATTTT. Its protein is CASSLARGAITDTQYF.

This rearrangement joins TRBV6-2 or TRBV6-3 to TRBJ1-4; D is undetermined. Germline CDR1 MNHEY, CDR2 SVGEGT. CDR3 length: 16 residues. Between the trimmed V and J ends, which lost 4 bases and 8 bases, there was a span of 20 bases. The CDR3, as DNA: TGTGCCAGCAGTTCCTTGATTGGTGGAGGGAACGAAAAACTGTTTTTT. The encoded protein is CASSSLIGGGNEKLFF.

The chain couples TRBV28 to TRBJ1-2; D remains unclear. CDR3 length equals 12 residues. Trimming removed 2 bases at V and 7 bases at J, with 8 bases between. Looked up from germline, CDR1 is MDHEN and CDR2 is SYDVKM. Written as DNA, the CDR3 is TGTGCCAGCAGTTTAGTCGCAGGTGGCTACACCTTC. Its translation is CASSLVAGGYTF.

The rearrangement joins TRBV5-6 to TRBJ1-5; the D gene is possibly TRBD1 (6 bases). This CDR3 is built from 17 residues. Germline V gives CDR1 SGHDT, CDR2 YYEEEE. Trimming stripped 0 bases from V and 0 bases from J, with 13 bases between. CDR3 amino acids: CASSLAQGIGSNQPQHF. For the CDR3, the DNA is TGTGCCAGCAGCTTGGCGCAGGGGATCGGTAGCAATCAGCCCCAGCATTTT. The variable domain in full, with the rest retrieved from reference TRBV5-6 and TRBJ1-5, is DAGVTQSPTHLIKTRGQQVTLRCSPKSGHDTVSWYQQALGQGPQFIFQYYEEEERQRGNFPDRFSGHQFPNYSSELNVNALLLGDSALYLCASSLAQGIGSNQPQHFGDGTRLSIL.

The chain carries TRBV9 and TRBJ1-1; D not certain. Trimming pared 4 bases from V and 5 bases from J, leaving 15 bases between. Germline V lookup: CDR1 SGDLS, CDR2 YYNGEE. The CDR3 sequence is 14 residues long. The CDR3 region has the DNA TGTGCCAGCAGCCCGTTAGACCTTTCGACTGAAGCTTTCTTT. Translating it yields CASSPLDLSTEAFF.

This chain links TRBV6-5 with TRBJ2-7; 9 bases map to TRBD1. Germline values: CDR1 MNHEY, CDR2 SVGAGI. V was pared by 6 bases and J by 3 bases, with 6 bases of the junction left unmatched. This CDR3 comprises 14 residues. The CDR3 spells CASSGTTGGYEQYF. CDR3 in DNA: TGTGCCAGCAGCGGCACGACAGGGGGCTACGAGCAGTACTTC.

This clone has just one count. The chain uses TRBV19 and TRBJ1-2, with 11 bases identical to TRBD1. CDR1 and CDR2 from the germline V gene are LNHDA and SQIVND (reference sequence). The V gene end was trimmed by 5 bases and the J gene end by 4 bases; junction bases not matched to a gene: 15. The CDR3 is 18 residues long. The CDR3 DNA sequence: TGTGCCAGTAGTGACCCTCGGACAGGGGGCAAACTTGGCTATGGCTACACCTTC. Protein: CASSDPRTGGKLGYGYTF.

This sequence joins TRBV5-4 and TRBJ2-5, with TRBD2 matching over 7 bases. CDR1 SGHNT and CDR2 YYREEE come from the germline V gene (reference sequence). The CDR3 is 15 residues long. J was trimmed by 5 bases and V by 3 bases; bases with no gene match: 10. CDR3 nucleotide sequence: TGTGCCAGCAGCTCGGGGGAGGGGAGGATGGAGACCCAGTACTTC. This sequence encodes CASSSGEGRMETQYF.

The chain combines TRBV11-3 with TRBJ2-5, with D uncertain. The CDR3 is 14 amino acids. CDR1 is SGHNT and CDR2 is YENEEA in the germline V gene. The germline V and J ends were trimmed by 0 bases and 3 bases, with 8 bases remaining between them. The CDR3 DNA is TGTGCCAGCAGCTTAGAACCACTAAAAGAGACCCAGTACTTC. Its protein product is CASSLEPLKETQYF.

The gene calls are TRBV19 and TRBJ1-5; 12 bases agree with TRBD1. There are 15 residues in the CDR3. Germline CDR1 reads LNHDA; CDR2 reads SQIVND (reference sequence). J gave up 6 bases and V 5 bases, and 5 bases lay outside the gene matches. CDR3 in DNA: TGTGCCAGTAGTTTGGGGACAGGGGGCACTCAGCCCCAGCATTTT. This translates into CASSLGTGGTQPQHF.

V gene TRBV11-1 combines with J gene TRBJ1-2; D not certain. V lost 3 bases, J lost 5 bases, and 16 bases lay in between. CDR1 and CDR2 (germline): SGHAT, FQDESV (reference sequence). The CDR3 spans 15 residues. The CDR3 loop reads CASSLTSEGRYGYTF. The CDR3, as DNA: TGTGCCAGCAGCTTGACATCTGAGGGCCGGTATGGCTACACCTTC.

V is TRBV7-9 and J is TRBJ2-2; D is unresolved. The CDR3 covers 16 residues. Germline assignment: CDR1 SEHNR and CDR2 FQNEAQ (reference sequence). Trimming took 4 bases from V and 1 from J, leaving 13 bases between them. The CDR3: CASSSRLSMNTGELFF. Here the CDR3 DNA reads TGTGCCAGCAGCTCCCGTTTGAGCATGAACACCGGGGAGCTGTTTTTT.

This chain connects TRBV27 to TRBJ1-6, with 10 nucleotides matching TRBD1. In germline, CDR1 is MNHEY, CDR2 SMNVEV (reference sequence). The ends lost 6 bases at V and 8 bases at J; junction bases unmatched: 7. This CDR3 is built from 15 residues. As DNA, the CDR3 is TGTGCCAGCAGCTCCGGGACAGGGGCGTATTCACCCCTCCACTTT. Translated, it gives CASSSGTGAYSPLHF.

This chain links TRBV6-1 with TRBJ2-7; weak D call: TRBD1 (6 bases). V shed 3 bases and J shed 7 bases, with 13 bases lying between them. The length of the CDR3 is 13 residues. In germline, CDR1 is MNHNS, CDR2 SASEGT. The chain's CDR3 is CASSDRGVGEQYF. The CDR3 nucleotides read TGTGCCAGCAGTGACAGGGGAGTGGGTGAGCAGTACTTC.

V usage is TRBV20-1 and J usage is TRBJ2-7; perhaps TRBD1 as D (6 bases). Germline CDR1 reads DFQATT; CDR2 reads SNEGSKA (reference sequence). V gave up 4 bases and J gave up 0 bases, with 13 bases separating them. The CDR3 spans 14 residues. The CDR3 nucleotides are TGCAGTGCTAATGAAAAGGGGGACTCCTACGAGCAGTACTTC. This encodes CSANEKGDSYEQYF.

The V and J genes are TRBV12-3 or TRBV12-4 and TRBJ2-3; D remains ambiguous. V lost 3 bases, J lost 8 bases, and 6 bases lay in between. The CDR3 is made up of 11 amino acids. In nucleotides, the CDR3 is TGTGCCAGCAGTTTCTCCCCTACGCAGTATTTT. This encodes CASSFSPTQYF.

In its sample, this clone was seen a few times. The genes are TRBV21-1 and TRBJ1-2. TRBV21-1 constitutes a pseudogene. The CDR3 runs to 14 residues. The CDR3 nucleotides are TGTGCCAGCAGCAAACGGGACGGTAACTATGGCTACACCTTC. Protein: CASSKRDGNYGYTF.

V usage is TRBV15 and J usage is TRBJ2-1, with D unresolved. CDR1 is LNHNV, CDR2 YYDKDF, per germline (reference sequence). CDR3 size: 11 residues. V was cut by 2 bases and J by 7 bases, with 3 bases left in between. CDR3 region: CATSRRNEQFF. As DNA, the CDR3 is TGTGCCACCAGCAGACGGAATGAGCAGTTCTTC.

Of note for this clone: The junction departs from the called germline gene at one end, perhaps through a read error. This chain links TRBV12-3 or TRBV12-4 with TRBJ1-5; the D gene is possibly TRBD1 (6 bases). The CDR3 is 13 amino acids. In DNA form, the CDR3 reads TGTGCCAGCAGCTTAGACAGGTTTCAGCCCCAGCATTTT. It codes for CASSLDRFQPQHF.

The chain employs TRBV30 and TRBJ1-1, with D hard to call. Trimming removed 0 bases from V and 0 bases from J, with 8 bases in between. The germline CDR1 and CDR2 sequences are GTSNPN and SVGIG (reference sequence). This CDR3 region has 14 residues. Here the CDR3 DNA reads TGTGCCTGGAGTGTAAGAACAGTGAACACTGAAGCTTTCTTT. This encodes CAWSVRTVNTEAFF.